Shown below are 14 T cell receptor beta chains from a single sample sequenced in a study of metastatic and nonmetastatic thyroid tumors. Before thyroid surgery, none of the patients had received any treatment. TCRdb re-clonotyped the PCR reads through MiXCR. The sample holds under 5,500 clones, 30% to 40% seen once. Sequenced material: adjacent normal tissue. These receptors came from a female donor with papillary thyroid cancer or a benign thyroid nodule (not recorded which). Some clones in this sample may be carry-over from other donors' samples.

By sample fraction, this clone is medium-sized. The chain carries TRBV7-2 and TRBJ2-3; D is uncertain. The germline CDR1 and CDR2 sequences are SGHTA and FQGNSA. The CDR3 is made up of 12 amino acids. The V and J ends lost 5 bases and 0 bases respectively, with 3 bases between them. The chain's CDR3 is CASSPSTDTQYF. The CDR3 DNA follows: TGTGCCAGCAGCCCCAGCACAGATACGCAGTATTTT.

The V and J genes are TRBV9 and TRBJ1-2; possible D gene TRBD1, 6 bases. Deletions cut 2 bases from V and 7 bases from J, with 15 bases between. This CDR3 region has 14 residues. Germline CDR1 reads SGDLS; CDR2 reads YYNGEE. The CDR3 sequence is CASSVGAGTSGYTF. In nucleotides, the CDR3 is TGTGCCAGCAGCGTGGGGGCCGGTACCTCTGGCTACACCTTC. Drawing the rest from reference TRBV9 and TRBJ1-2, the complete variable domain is DSGVTQTPKHLITATGQRVTLRCSPRSGDLSVYWYQQSLDQGLQFLIQYYNGEERAKGNILERFSAQQFPDLHSELNLSSLELGDSALYFCASSVGAGTSGYTFGSGTRLTVV.

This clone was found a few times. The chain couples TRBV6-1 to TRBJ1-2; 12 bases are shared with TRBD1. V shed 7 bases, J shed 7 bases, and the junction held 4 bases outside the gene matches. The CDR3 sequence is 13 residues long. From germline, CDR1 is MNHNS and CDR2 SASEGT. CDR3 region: CASKGQGASGYTF. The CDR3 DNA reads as TGTGCCAGCAAGGGACAGGGGGCGAGTGGCTACACCTTC.

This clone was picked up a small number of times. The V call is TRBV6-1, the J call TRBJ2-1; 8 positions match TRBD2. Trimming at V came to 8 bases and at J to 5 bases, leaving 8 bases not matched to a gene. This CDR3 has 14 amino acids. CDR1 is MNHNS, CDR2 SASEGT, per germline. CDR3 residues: CASGLSGSHNEQFF. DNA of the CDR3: TGTGCCAGCGGGTTAAGCGGGAGTCACAATGAGCAGTTCTTC.

The CDR3 bases are TGTGCCACCTGTTCAGGGGGGAATGTGGTCACTGAAGCTTTCTTT. It encodes CATCSGGNVVTEAFF. The chain has TRBV24-1 and TRBJ1-1; TRBD1 matches at 7 bases. This CDR3 comprises 15 residues. Germline CDR1 is KGHDR and CDR2 is SFDVKD. Trimming cost V 9 bases and J 4 bases; bases outside gene matches: 13.

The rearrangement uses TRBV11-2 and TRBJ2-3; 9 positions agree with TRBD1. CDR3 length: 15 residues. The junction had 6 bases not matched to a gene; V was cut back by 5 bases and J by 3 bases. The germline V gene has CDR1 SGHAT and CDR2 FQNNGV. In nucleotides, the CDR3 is TGTGCCAGCAGCCCCGGGACAGGGCGGACAGATACGCAGTATTTT. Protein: CASSPGTGRTDTQYF. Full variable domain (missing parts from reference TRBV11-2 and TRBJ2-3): EAGVAQSPRYKIIEKRQSVAFWCNPISGHATLYWYQQILGQGPKLLIQFQNNGVVDDSQLPKDRFSAERLKGVDSTLKIQPAKLEDSAVYLCASSPGTGRTDTQYFGPGTRLTVL.

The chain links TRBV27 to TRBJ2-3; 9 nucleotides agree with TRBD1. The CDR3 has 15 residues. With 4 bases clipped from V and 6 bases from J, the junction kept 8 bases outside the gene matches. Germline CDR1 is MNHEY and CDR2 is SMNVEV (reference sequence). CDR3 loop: CASSSVGTGRDTQYF. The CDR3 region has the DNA TGTGCCAGCAGTTCGGTCGGGACAGGGAGGGATACGCAGTATTTT.

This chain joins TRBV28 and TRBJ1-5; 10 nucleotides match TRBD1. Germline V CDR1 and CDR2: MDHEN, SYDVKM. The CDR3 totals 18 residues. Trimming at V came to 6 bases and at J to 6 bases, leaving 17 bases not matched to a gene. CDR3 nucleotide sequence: TGTGCCAGCAGCCGGGGGTGGGGGTCGACAGGGGGCCTTCAGCCCCAGCATTTT. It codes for CASSRGWGSTGGLQPQHF.

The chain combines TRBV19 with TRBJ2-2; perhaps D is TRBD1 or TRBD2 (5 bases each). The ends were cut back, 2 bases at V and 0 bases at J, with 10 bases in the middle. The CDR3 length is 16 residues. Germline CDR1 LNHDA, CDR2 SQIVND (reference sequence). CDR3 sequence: CASSIPWGTNTGELFF. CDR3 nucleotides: TGTGCCAGTAGTATACCGTGGGGGACGAACACCGGGGAGCTGTTTTTT.

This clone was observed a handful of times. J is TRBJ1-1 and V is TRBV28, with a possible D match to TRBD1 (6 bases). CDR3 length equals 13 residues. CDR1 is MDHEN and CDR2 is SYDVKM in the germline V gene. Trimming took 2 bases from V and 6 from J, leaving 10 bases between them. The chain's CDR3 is CASSLNRDAEAFF. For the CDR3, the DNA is TGTGCCAGCAGTTTAAACAGGGATGCTGAAGCTTTCTTT.

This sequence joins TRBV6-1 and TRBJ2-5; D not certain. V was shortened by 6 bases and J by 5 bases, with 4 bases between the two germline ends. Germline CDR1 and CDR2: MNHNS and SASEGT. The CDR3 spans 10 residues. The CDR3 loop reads CASSRETQYF. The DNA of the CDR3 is TGTGCCAGCAGCCGGGAGACCCAGTACTTC.

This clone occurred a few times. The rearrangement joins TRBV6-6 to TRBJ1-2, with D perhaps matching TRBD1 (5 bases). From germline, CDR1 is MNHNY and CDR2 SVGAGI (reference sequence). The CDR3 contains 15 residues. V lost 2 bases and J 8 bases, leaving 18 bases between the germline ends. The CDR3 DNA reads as TGTGCCAGCAGTTACCACCCTATAAGGGGCGGAGGCTACACCTTC. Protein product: CASSYHPIRGGGYTF.

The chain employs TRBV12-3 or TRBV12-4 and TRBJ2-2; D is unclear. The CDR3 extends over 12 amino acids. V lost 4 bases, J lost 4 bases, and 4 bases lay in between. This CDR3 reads CASSSSTGELFF. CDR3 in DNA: TGTGCCAGCAGTTCATCCACCGGGGAGCTGTTTTTT.

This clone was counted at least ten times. In DNA form, the CDR3 reads TGCAGTGCTAGAGTCCCCGGACTAGGGGCAAATGAGCAGTTCTTC. It codes for CSARVPGLGANEQFF. The J gene is TRBJ2-1, the V gene TRBV20-1; the match to TRBD2 covers 7 bases. V was clipped by 1 base and J by 7 bases; unmatched bases: 10. This CDR3 has 15 residues. Germline CDR1 reads DFQATT; CDR2 reads SNEGSKA (reference sequence).